This entry concerns a single T cell receptor (beta chain). The germline CDR1 and CDR2 sequences are GTSNPN and SVGIG (reference sequence). CDR3 length: 15 residues. With 4 bases clipped from V and 4 bases from J, the junction kept 9 bases outside the gene matches. The sample originates from a study of technical replicates of blood from a handful of donors. Profiled with immunoSEQ multiplex PCR; TCRdb holds only in-frame clones, not every one. This table holds over 80,000 clones, 90% to 97% found once. V is TRBV30 and J is TRBJ2-7, with 11 positions matching TRBD2. This sequence originates from a human donor in good health. Sequencing was done on a sample of T cells isolated from PBMCs. CDR3 DNA: TGTGCCTGGAACCGGCCGGGACTAGCGGATTACGAGCAGTACTTC. Its protein product is CAWNRPGLADYEQYF.